This T cell receptor (beta chain) was profiled in a study of molecular identifiers for immune sequencing clone quantification. For this clonotype: At one end, the junction sequence differs from germline, possibly due to a read error.

Previously described methods and listed TCR primers produced bulk TCR libraries. TCRdb re-derived calls from the PCR reads in MiXCR, one entry per CDR3 protein. Altogether 350,000 or so distinct CDR3 sequences are present, about 20% being singletons, with the ten largest covering about 0.79%. CDR1 is GTSNPN, CDR2 SVGIG, per germline (reference sequence). The CDR3 is 11 residues long. The sequenced sample was naive CD8+ T cells from blood, with Jurkat cell RNA spiked in. Subset of the sample: FACS-sorted CD8+CD4-CCR7+CD45RA+ naive T cells. The chain joins TRBV30 to TRBJ1-1; the D is unclear. This clonotype originated in a human donor in good health. Some libraries in this study had Jurkat cell RNA spiked in. The CDR3 spells CAWRGQSEASF. The CDR3 bases are TGTGCCTGGAGAGGGCAGAGTGAAGCTTCCTTT.